The following is a TCR beta chain sequence with its context. Its antigen is still unknown. The length of the CDR3 is 19 residues. The V gene's germline CDR1 is SGHAT and CDR2 FQNNGV. Losses at the gene ends were 4 bases for V and 0 bases for J; bases not matched to a gene: 10. The data were obtained in a study of shared clonotypes between healthy human individuals. Study details: A couple of women and a few men aged 18 to 49 served as donors. Researchers assigned three CD4 naive, three CD4 memory, two CD8 naive and one CD8 memory plate to each donor. Overall study findings and caveats: Incompleteness in sorted-subset sequencing, despite large depth, was shown by rarefaction.

The table came from immunoSEQ multiplex PCR; TCRdb's copy has only in-frame clones and leaves some out. The data hold 600,000 to 800,000 clones, with roughly 72% observed a single time. The chain recombines TRBV11-2 with TRBJ2-3, with 13 bases lining up with TRBD2. The receptor's source is a woman aged 30 to 39 in good health. The specimen was memory CD4+ T cells sorted from blood. The subset: CD45RA-negative fraction. The CDR3 loop is CASSWGWTSGGPSTDTQYF. In DNA, the CDR3 is TGTGCCAGCAGCTGGGGGTGGACTAGCGGGGGACCCAGCACAGATACGCAGTATTTT. The full variable domain, its missing parts supplied by reference TRBV11-2 and TRBJ2-3, is EAGVAQSPRYKIIEKRQSVAFWCNPISGHATLYWYQQILGQGPKLLIQFQNNGVVDDSQLPKDRFSAERLKGVDSTLKIQPAKLEDSAVYLCASSWGWTSGGPSTDTQYFGPGTRLTVL.